These T cell receptor beta chains were read from a single sample in a study of human T cells and chemical hapten exposure. TCRdb recomputed calls from the RACE reads with MiXCR, one row per CDR3 protein. Among 84,000 or so distinct CDR3 sequences listed, about 10% were seen once. The material sequenced was whole blood, taken in connection with sensitization to the hapten diphenylcyclopropenone (DPC). The receptor source for this set is a man aged 40-49 years with alopecia areata. Some clones in this sample may be carry-over from other donors' samples. Both conserved end residues are part of each CDR3. D genes are given only for firm matches. Part of the rows lack a size; the others show once, few, many or a class for expanded clones.

len: 16
j_gene: TRBJ2-1
abundance: few
v_gene: TRBV6-5
d_gene: TRBD1
CDR3aa: CASSRIPGQGAGEQFF
CDR3nt: TGTGCCAGCAGCCGGATACCGGGACAGGGGGCGGGCGAGCAGTTCTTC

len: 15
j_gene: TRBJ2-7
abundance: many
v_gene: TRBV7-8
d_gene: TRBD1
CDR3aa: CASSSPGTGGYEQYF
CDR3nt: TGTGCCAGCAGCTCACCTGGGACAGGGGGCTACGAGCAGTACTTC

len: 11
j_gene: TRBJ2-7
abundance: few
v_gene: TRBV20-1
d_gene: -
CDR3aa: CSADLLGEQYF
CDR3nt: TGCAGTGCTGACCTACTCGGGGAGCAGTACTTC

len: 13
j_gene: TRBJ2-7
abundance: -
v_gene: TRBV27
d_gene: TRBD1
CDR3aa: CASSLWGTDEQYF
CDR3nt: TGTGCCAGCAGTTTATGGGGGACAGACGAGCAGTACTTC

len: 12
j_gene: TRBJ1-1
abundance: -
v_gene: TRBV6-5
d_gene: -
CDR3aa: CASSYRGEEAFF
CDR3nt: TGTGCCAGCAGTTACAGAGGGGAGGAAGCTTTCTTT

len: 15
j_gene: TRBJ1-2
abundance: few
v_gene: TRBV12-3/TRBV12-4
d_gene: -
CDR3aa: CASSPANQINYGYTF
CDR3nt: TGTGCCAGCAGCCCAGCGAACCAGATTAACTATGGCTACACCTTC

len: 16
j_gene: TRBJ1-6
abundance: -
v_gene: TRBV4-2
d_gene: -
CDR3aa: CASSQDHRQDNSPLHF
CDR3nt: TGTGCCAGCAGCCAAGATCACCGACAGGATAATTCACCCCTCCACTTT

len: 14
j_gene: TRBJ2-3
abundance: few
v_gene: TRBV21-1
d_gene: -
CDR3aa: CASIPTLSTDTQYF
CDR3nt: TGTGCCAGCATTCCCACGCTTTCGACAGATACGCAGTATTTT

len: 16
j_gene: TRBJ2-3
abundance: few
v_gene: TRBV10-3
d_gene: -
CDR3aa: CAIRKGQEGIADTQYF
CDR3nt: TGTGCCATCCGGAAGGGTCAGGAAGGTATTGCAGATACGCAGTATTTT

len: 15
j_gene: TRBJ2-1
abundance: many
v_gene: TRBV27
d_gene: -
CDR3aa: CASSSHASSYNEQFF
CDR3nt: TGTGCCAGCAGTTCTCACGCCAGCTCCTACAATGAGCAGTTCTTC

len: 10
j_gene: TRBJ1-4
abundance: -
v_gene: TRBV20-1
d_gene: -
CDR3aa: CSAKEEKLFF
CDR3nt: TGCAGTGCTAAGGAAGAAAAACTGTTTTTT

len: 14
j_gene: TRBJ2-3
abundance: few
v_gene: TRBV5-6
d_gene: -
CDR3aa: CASSSRTDTDTQYF
CDR3nt: TGTGCCAGCAGCTCGCGGACAGACACAGATACGCAGTATTTT

len: 15
j_gene: TRBJ2-1
abundance: -
v_gene: TRBV9
d_gene: -
CDR3aa: CASSPWQEGINEQFF
CDR3nt: TGTGCCAGCAGCCCCTGGCAGGAGGGCATCAATGAGCAGTTCTTC

len: 15
j_gene: TRBJ2-3
abundance: -
v_gene: TRBV24-1
d_gene: -
CDR3aa: CATSDFRDKTDTQYF
CDR3nt: TGTGCCACCAGTGATTTTAGGGACAAAACAGATACGCAGTATTTT

len: 14
j_gene: TRBJ1-1
abundance: -
v_gene: TRBV5-8
d_gene: TRBD1
CDR3aa: CASSWGQQNTEAFF
CDR3nt: TGTGCCAGCAGCTGGGGACAGCAGAACACTGAAGCTTTCTTT

len: 17
j_gene: TRBJ1-6
abundance: -
v_gene: TRBV4-2
d_gene: TRBD1
CDR3aa: CASSQVGTGFGDSPLHF
CDR3nt: TGTGCCAGCAGCCAAGTGGGGACAGGGTTTGGTGATTCACCCCTCCACTTT

len: 22
j_gene: TRBJ2-3
abundance: -
v_gene: TRBV12-5
d_gene: TRBD2
CDR3aa: CASGLVISGTSGRARDTDTQYF
CDR3nt: TGTGCTAGTGGTTTGGTGATCTCGGGGACTAGCGGGAGGGCCCGTGACACAGATACGCAGTATTTT

len: 14
j_gene: TRBJ2-7
abundance: few
v_gene: TRBV20-1
d_gene: -
CDR3aa: CSARGGRGWDEQYF
CDR3nt: TGCAGTGCTAGAGGGGGACGAGGTTGGGACGAGCAGTACTTC

len: 13
j_gene: TRBJ2-3
abundance: few
v_gene: TRBV19
d_gene: -
CDR3aa: CASTLRGTDTQYF
CDR3nt: TGTGCCAGTACCCTTAGGGGGACAGATACGCAGTATTTT

len: 14
j_gene: TRBJ2-5
abundance: -
v_gene: TRBV5-1
d_gene: -
CDR3aa: CASTLGRTQETQYF
CDR3nt: TGCGCCAGTACTCTGGGTCGAACCCAAGAGACCCAGTACTTC

len: 20
j_gene: TRBJ2-3
abundance: few
v_gene: TRBV5-1
d_gene: TRBD2
CDR3aa: CASSLDWGTSGRISTDTQYF
CDR3nt: TGCGCCAGCAGCTTGGATTGGGGGACTAGCGGGAGAATAAGCACAGATACGCAGTATTTT

len: 18
j_gene: TRBJ2-3
abundance: few
v_gene: TRBV3-1
d_gene: TRBD2
CDR3aa: CASSPGTSGREDTDTQYF
CDR3nt: TGTGCCAGCAGCCCCGGGACTAGCGGGAGGGAAGACACAGATACGCAGTATTTT

len: 14
j_gene: TRBJ2-3
abundance: -
v_gene: TRBV2
d_gene: -
CDR3aa: CASSEATGSDTQYF
CDR3nt: TGTGCCAGCAGTGAGGCTACAGGTTCGGATACGCAGTATTTT

len: 13
j_gene: TRBJ1-1
abundance: many
v_gene: TRBV7-3
d_gene: -
CDR3aa: CASSSIQGSEAFF
CDR3nt: TGTGCCAGCAGCTCGATACAGGGATCTGAAGCTTTCTTT

len: 12
j_gene: TRBJ1-5
abundance: many
v_gene: TRBV20-1
d_gene: -
CDR3aa: CSAQFSNQPQHF
CDR3nt: TGCAGTGCTCAGTTTAGCAATCAGCCCCAGCATTTT

len: 14
j_gene: TRBJ1-1
abundance: many
v_gene: TRBV6-5
d_gene: -
CDR3aa: CASSYSQSIPEAFF
CDR3nt: TGTGCCAGCAGTTACTCACAGAGTATCCCTGAAGCTTTCTTT

len: 17
j_gene: TRBJ2-1
abundance: -
v_gene: TRBV6-5
d_gene: -
CDR3aa: CASSYSPLGGAPNEQFF
CDR3nt: TGTGCCAGCAGTTATTCCCCCCTTGGCGGGGCCCCCAATGAGCAGTTCTTC

len: 13
j_gene: TRBJ2-2
abundance: -
v_gene: TRBV19
d_gene: -
CDR3aa: CASSIGRTGELFF
CDR3nt: TGTGCCAGTAGTATAGGGAGGACCGGGGAGCTGTTTTTT

len: 16
j_gene: TRBJ2-5
abundance: -
v_gene: TRBV27
d_gene: TRBD1
CDR3aa: CASSSPKTGVQETQYF
CDR3nt: TGTGCCAGCAGTTCTCCCAAAACAGGGGTGCAAGAGACCCAGTACTTC